The 9 T cell receptor beta chains given below trace back to one sample, sequenced in a study of breast tumors, draining lymph nodes, adjacent tissues. Using its own MiXCR run on the multiplex PCR reads, TCRdb lists one record per CDR3 protein. The data show approximately 230,000 distinct CDR3 sequences, 30% to 35% seen once. Samples came from axillary lymph nodes draining the breast cancer. The sample taken for sequencing was axillary lymph node tissue. All receptors derive from a female donor with breast cancer. Some clones in this sample may be carry-over from other donors' samples.

This clonotype was seen repeatedly, ten times or more. The chain employs TRBV4-1 and TRBJ2-2; TRBD2 matches 16 bases. Germline lookup yields CDR1 MGHRA and CDR2 YSYEKL. This CDR3 has 17 residues. V lost 3 bases, J lost 9 bases, and 7 bases stayed unmatched. This CDR3 reads CASSQGGTSGGARELFF. CDR3 in DNA: TGCGCCAGCAGCCAGGGCGGGACTAGCGGGGGGGCCAGGGAGCTGTTTTTT.

The sample holds many counts of this clonotype. CDR3 nucleotide sequence: TGCGCCAGCAGCTCGCGGGGCTCTGGGGCCAACGTCCTGACTTTC. Its translation is CASSSRGSGANVLTF. V gene TRBV4-3 combines with J gene TRBJ2-6; possibly TRBD2 for D (6 bases). The CDR3 is made up of 15 amino acids. V was trimmed by 5 bases and J by 0 bases, leaving 8 bases between them. Germline CDR1 and CDR2: LGHNA and YSLEER.

The rearrangement links TRBV6-5 to TRBJ1-1; D gene unclear. The V end lost 7 bases, the J end lost 4 bases, and 13 bases lay between the germline ends. The germline V gene has CDR1 MNHEY and CDR2 SVGAGI. This CDR3 spans 13 amino acids. The CDR3 is CASTAPRGTEAFF. CDR3 bases: TGTGCCAGCACCGCCCCCCGAGGCACTGAAGCTTTCTTT.

This clonotype was picked up many times. This rearrangement joins TRBV6-5 to TRBJ2-7; D is unresolved. Germline V CDR1 and CDR2: MNHEY, SVGAGI. V was cut by 0 bases and J by 6 bases, with 9 bases left in between. The CDR3 runs 13 residues. The CDR3 DNA sequence: TGTGCCAGCAGTTACTCGATGGGATCCGAGCAGTACTTC. Residues: CASSYSMGSEQYF.

Comment on this clonotype: A much larger clone lies a single base off, so this may be a read error. V and J are TRBV5-6 and TRBJ2-3, with D possibly being TRBD2 (5 bases). CDR1 is SGHDT and CDR2 is YYEEEE in the germline V gene. V shed 3 bases and J shed 6 bases, with 11 bases lying between them. The CDR3 has 13 amino acids. The CDR3 spells CASSWLASDTQYF. CDR3 sequence (DNA): TGTGCCAGCAGCTGGCTAGCATCTGATACGCAGTATTTT.

This clonotype occurred a few times. The gene calls are TRBV5-4 and TRBJ1-2; 8 bases fit TRBD1. V dropped 6 bases and J dropped 3; count of bases not matched to a gene: 7. This CDR3 contains 14 residues. Germline V lookup: CDR1 SGHNT, CDR2 YYREEE (reference sequence). The CDR3 reads CASTQQGDDYGYTF. The CDR3 nucleotides read TGTGCCAGCACCCAACAGGGGGACGACTATGGCTACACCTTC.

The J gene is TRBJ2-5, the V gene TRBV29-1; D not certain. The V end was cut by 0 bases, the J end by 5 bases, with 7 bases between. Per germline, CDR1 SQVTM and CDR2 ANQGSEA. The CDR3 sequence is 12 residues long. The CDR3 DNA follows: TGCAGCGTTGAAGATGGTGGGGAGACCCAGTACTTC. Translating it yields CSVEDGGETQYF. Together with reference TRBV29-1 and TRBJ2-5, the CDR3 gives the full variable domain: SAVISQKPSRDICQRGTSLTIQCQVDSQVTMMFWYRQQPGQSLTLIATANQGSEATYESGFVIDKFPISRPNLTFSTLTVSNMSPEDSSIYLCSVEDGGETQYFGPGTRLLVL.

This chain joins TRBV7-2 and TRBJ1-6; D remains ambiguous. Germline CDR1 reads SGHTA; CDR2 reads FQGNSA. Trimming removed 0 bases at V and 9 bases at J, with 9 bases between. This CDR3 comprises 14 residues. This CDR3 reads CASSLAGLASPLHF. As DNA, the CDR3 is TGTGCCAGCAGCTTAGCGGGGTTAGCTTCACCCCTCCACTTT.

This clonotype was observed at least ten times. The V gene is TRBV7-2, the J gene TRBJ1-3, with D possibly being TRBD1 (5 bases). CDR1 is SGHTA and CDR2 is FQGNSA in the germline V gene. V was cut by 5 bases and J by 0 bases, with 20 bases left in between. This CDR3 has 18 residues. The CDR3 coding sequence is TGTGCCAGCAGCCCAATCCCACAGGTCTTTGGCTCTGGAAACACCATATATTTT. Encoded protein: CASSPIPQVFGSGNTIYF.